This paragraph reports one TCR beta chain. This CDR3 comprises 16 residues. Germline loops: CDR1 LGHDT, CDR2 YNNKEL (reference sequence). Losses at the gene ends were 6 bases for V and 3 bases for J; bases not matched to a gene: 11. The data belong to a study of blood T cell repertoires in COVID-19. Overall study: Collection of acute and convalescent COVID-19 samples took place in the United States, Italy and Spain. The analysed material was cDNA or gDNA that came from T cells, B-cell-depleted T cells, or PBMCs.

The authors' processing: The authors estimated nucleated cell counts from reference gene primer amplification. Only in-frame clones appear in the TCRdb table, and some are missing; sequencing was by immunoSEQ multiplex PCR. V, J and clone size were drawn from that table, and D and trimming were deduced from the DNA. The repertoire consists of about 400,000 clones, with about 88% occurring once and the leading ten covering over 2.5%. V and J are TRBV3-1 (or the pseudogene TRBV3-2) and TRBJ1-5, with TRBD1 identical over 7 bases. This receptor was identified in a human donor in a cohort sampled during active COVID-19. Specimen: peripheral blood. The CDR3 DNA sequence: TGTGCCAGCAGAGAACGACAGGGCAGGTACAATCAGCCCCAGCATTTT. Protein: CASRERQGRYNQPQHF.